A selection of T cell receptor beta chains follows, all from one sample in a study of Ad26.COV2.S vaccination and SARS-CoV-2 variants. Generated by immunoSEQ multiplex PCR, the TCRdb table keeps only in-frame clones and is missing some. The repertoire has roughly 180,000 clones, 70% to 90% of them found once; the top ten carry 5% to 7%. Source: peripheral blood, taken after recovery from COVID-19. These receptors were obtained from a human donor who had recovered from COVID-19. Each CDR3 is given with its conserved first and last residue. Fields, in order: D gene, clone size, V gene, J gene, CDR3 DNA, CDR3 protein. The D gene is left open where the match is weak. Rows may omit the clone size; those that give it use once, few, many or a size class.

d_gene: NA
abundance: once
v_gene: TRBV30
j_gene: TRBJ2-7
CDR3nt: TGTGCCTGGTCAAAAGAAAACTACGAGCAGTACTTC
CDR3aa: CAWSKENYEQYF

d_gene: TRBD2
abundance: NA
v_gene: TRBV9
j_gene: TRBJ2-1
CDR3nt: TGTGCCAGCAGCGTAGACGCTAGCGGGGGGATAACCTACAATGAGCAGTTCTTC
CDR3aa: CASSVDASGGITYNEQFF

d_gene: TRBD2
abundance: NA
v_gene: TRBV18
j_gene: TRBJ2-3
CDR3nt: TGTGCCAGCTCATCCCCACTAGCGGACTTCACAGATACGCAGTATTTT
CDR3aa: CASSSPLADFTDTQYF

d_gene: TRBD1
abundance: NA
v_gene: TRBV15
j_gene: TRBJ1-1
CDR3nt: TGTGCCACCAGCGTCCCGGGACAGGGTAACACCAAAGCTTTCTTT
CDR3aa: CATSVPGQGNTKAFF

d_gene: NA
abundance: NA
v_gene: TRBV7-2
j_gene: TRBJ1-3
CDR3nt: TGTGCCAGCAGCTTTAGATACGAATTACCCTCTGGAAACACCATATATTTT
CDR3aa: CASSFRYELPSGNTIYF

d_gene: NA
abundance: NA
v_gene: TRBV5-1
j_gene: TRBJ2-5
CDR3nt: TGCGCCAGCAGGGAAGTGACGGCACAAGAGACCCAGTACTTC
CDR3aa: CASREVTAQETQYF

d_gene: NA
abundance: NA
v_gene: TRBV19
j_gene: TRBJ2-6
CDR3nt: TGTGCCAGTAGTCCATGGGCTTACTCTGGGGCCAACGTCCTGACTTTC
CDR3aa: CASSPWAYSGANVLTF

d_gene: NA
abundance: NA
v_gene: TRBV3-1/TRBV3-2
j_gene: TRBJ2-5
CDR3nt: TGTGCCAGCAGGCAAGAGGATATGGAGACCCAGTACTTC
CDR3aa: CASRQEDMETQYF

d_gene: NA
abundance: NA
v_gene: TRBV9
j_gene: TRBJ1-1
CDR3nt: TGTGCCAGCAGCGTAGCTGCCGGGAGGAACACTGAAGCTTTCTTT
CDR3aa: CASSVAAGRNTEAFF

d_gene: TRBD1
abundance: NA
v_gene: TRBV6-1
j_gene: TRBJ1-2
CDR3nt: TGTGCCAGCAGTAAAGGGGGGGACAGGGCCCTATCTAACTATGGCTACACCTTC
CDR3aa: CASSKGGDRALSNYGYTF

d_gene: TRBD2
abundance: few
v_gene: TRBV6-2/TRBV6-3
j_gene: TRBJ2-3
CDR3nt: TGTGCCAGCAGTTTCCGACTAGCTGCAGATACGCAGTATTTT
CDR3aa: CASSFRLAADTQYF

d_gene: NA
abundance: NA
v_gene: TRBV29-1
j_gene: TRBJ1-1
CDR3nt: TGCAGCGTTGAGGGGATAAACACTGAAGCTTTCTTT
CDR3aa: CSVEGINTEAFF

d_gene: NA
abundance: NA
v_gene: TRBV5-8
j_gene: TRBJ2-5
CDR3nt: TGTGCCAGCACCTTGCAAAGGAAAGAGACCCAGTACTTC
CDR3aa: CASTLQRKETQYF

d_gene: TRBD2
abundance: NA
v_gene: TRBV5-1
j_gene: TRBJ2-5
CDR3nt: TGCGCCAGCAGCCCGGGACTAGCGGGACAAGAGACCCAGTACTTC
CDR3aa: CASSPGLAGQETQYF

d_gene: NA
abundance: NA
v_gene: TRBV6-2/TRBV6-3
j_gene: TRBJ2-7
CDR3nt: TGTGCCAGCGGCCTCGGACACGGGGAATCCTACGAGCAGTACTTC
CDR3aa: CASGLGHGESYEQYF

d_gene: NA
abundance: NA
v_gene: TRBV28
j_gene: TRBJ1-1
CDR3nt: TGTGCCAGCAGCCCACTGCACTTGGCCGTGAACACTGAAGCTTTCTTT
CDR3aa: CASSPLHLAVNTEAFF

d_gene: NA
abundance: NA
v_gene: TRBV18
j_gene: TRBJ1-1
CDR3nt: TGTGCCAGCTCACCAGTAGGGCTGGGCACTGAAGCTTTCTTT
CDR3aa: CASSPVGLGTEAFF

d_gene: TRBD2
abundance: NA
v_gene: TRBV5-1
j_gene: TRBJ2-3
CDR3nt: TGCGCCAGCAGCGAAATAGCGGGAGGGCCGGATACGCAGTATTTT
CDR3aa: CASSEIAGGPDTQYF

d_gene: NA
abundance: NA
v_gene: TRBV5-1
j_gene: TRBJ2-3
CDR3nt: TGCGCCAGCAGGCAGGGAGCCCCTAGCACAGATACGCAGTATTTT
CDR3aa: CASRQGAPSTDTQYF

d_gene: TRBD2
abundance: once
v_gene: TRBV19
j_gene: TRBJ2-3
CDR3nt: TGTGCCAGTAGTTTTAGCGGGAGAGGGTCAGATACGCAGTATTTT
CDR3aa: CASSFSGRGSDTQYF

d_gene: TRBD1
abundance: once
v_gene: TRBV2
j_gene: TRBJ1-5
CDR3nt: TGTGCCAGCAGAACCGGGACAGGGACTAGCAATCAGCCCCAGCATTTT
CDR3aa: CASRTGTGTSNQPQHF

d_gene: NA
abundance: NA
v_gene: TRBV19
j_gene: TRBJ1-1
CDR3nt: TGTGCCAGCGGGAAGTTGAACACTGAAGCTTTCTTT
CDR3aa: CASGKLNTEAFF

d_gene: NA
abundance: NA
v_gene: TRBV7-9
j_gene: TRBJ2-3
CDR3nt: TGTGCCAGCAGCTCGAACAGTCAAGATACGCAGTATTTT
CDR3aa: CASSSNSQDTQYF

d_gene: NA
abundance: NA
v_gene: TRBV9
j_gene: TRBJ2-7
CDR3nt: TGTGCCAGCAGCGTAGAAGTGGGAGGTGTATACGAGCAGTACTTC
CDR3aa: CASSVEVGGVYEQYF

d_gene: NA
abundance: NA
v_gene: TRBV24-1
j_gene: TRBJ1-2
CDR3nt: TGTGCCACCAGTGGTACTGATGGCTACACCTTC
CDR3aa: CATSGTDGYTF

d_gene: NA
abundance: NA
v_gene: TRBV30
j_gene: TRBJ1-5
CDR3nt: TGTGCCTGGAGTCTGGATAGCAATCAGCCCCAGCATTTT
CDR3aa: CAWSLDSNQPQHF

d_gene: NA
abundance: NA
v_gene: TRBV6-6
j_gene: TRBJ1-3
CDR3nt: TGTGCCAGCAGTTTTGGTGGAAACACCATATATTTT
CDR3aa: CASSFGGNTIYF

d_gene: TRBD2
abundance: once
v_gene: TRBV28
j_gene: TRBJ2-2
CDR3nt: TGTGCCACACAAACTAGCGGGGGGCCGAACACCGGGGAGCTGTTTTTT
CDR3aa: CATQTSGGPNTGELFF

d_gene: NA
abundance: NA
v_gene: TRBV4-2
j_gene: TRBJ1-4
CDR3nt: TGTGCCAGCAGCCAAGATGGGCAGGTCGTAAAACTGTTTTTT
CDR3aa: CASSQDGQVVKLFF

d_gene: TRBD2
abundance: NA
v_gene: TRBV28
j_gene: TRBJ2-5
CDR3nt: TGTGCCAGCAGTTTCCCTCGGACTAGCGGGGGGGCCGCGACCCAGTACTTC
CDR3aa: CASSFPRTSGGAATQYF

d_gene: NA
abundance: few
v_gene: TRBV12-2
j_gene: TRBJ2-1
CDR3nt: TGTGCAAGACGAACCTCCGGGACTAGCGACTACAATGAGCAGTTCTTC
CDR3aa: CARRTSGTSDYNEQFF

d_gene: NA
abundance: few
v_gene: TRBV19
j_gene: TRBJ2-7
CDR3nt: TGTGCCAGTAGTATGGGGTGGAGAGGGGTCTACGAGCAGTACTTC
CDR3aa: CASSMGWRGVYEQYF

d_gene: NA
abundance: NA
v_gene: TRBV5-1
j_gene: TRBJ1-6
CDR3nt: TGCGCCAGCAGCTTATGGATTAATTCACCCCTCCACTTT
CDR3aa: CASSLWINSPLHF

d_gene: NA
abundance: NA
v_gene: TRBV4-1
j_gene: TRBJ1-2
CDR3nt: TGCGCCAGCAGCCAAGAAGGTCGATATGGCTACACCTTC
CDR3aa: CASSQEGRYGYTF

d_gene: NA
abundance: NA
v_gene: TRBV5-8
j_gene: TRBJ1-1
CDR3nt: TGTGCCAGCAGCTTGGTACGTCCCGGGTCTTGGAACACTGAAGCTTTCTTT
CDR3aa: CASSLVRPGSWNTEAFF

d_gene: NA
abundance: NA
v_gene: TRBV11-2
j_gene: TRBJ2-3
CDR3nt: TGTGCCAGCAGCTTAGGGGTCGGGTGGGGGAGCACAGATACGCAGTATTTT
CDR3aa: CASSLGVGWGSTDTQYF

d_gene: NA
abundance: NA
v_gene: TRBV9
j_gene: TRBJ2-5
CDR3nt: TGTGCCAGCAGCGTAGAGGGACACCCACAAGAGACCCAGTACTTC
CDR3aa: CASSVEGHPQETQYF

d_gene: NA
abundance: NA
v_gene: TRBV9
j_gene: TRBJ2-7
CDR3nt: TGTGCCAGCAGCCCCCAGGAGGGCCTAAACTACGAGCAGTACTTC
CDR3aa: CASSPQEGLNYEQYF

d_gene: TRBD1
abundance: NA
v_gene: TRBV6-6
j_gene: TRBJ2-7
CDR3nt: TGTGCCAGCAGAAGTACCGGGACAGCCTCCTACGAGCAGTACTTC
CDR3aa: CASRSTGTASYEQYF

d_gene: NA
abundance: NA
v_gene: TRBV9
j_gene: TRBJ2-1
CDR3nt: TGTGCCAGCAGCCCCCAAATTGGGGGGTATTACAATGAGCAGTTCTTC
CDR3aa: CASSPQIGGYYNEQFF

d_gene: NA
abundance: NA
v_gene: TRBV7-2
j_gene: TRBJ1-2
CDR3nt: TGTGCCAGCAGCCCAGCGGGACGAGATGGCTACACCTTC
CDR3aa: CASSPAGRDGYTF

d_gene: NA
abundance: few
v_gene: TRBV7-2
j_gene: TRBJ1-5
CDR3nt: TGTGCCAGCAGCTTAGCGTCCGTCCTCAAGAGAGCCCAGCATTTT
CDR3aa: CASSLASVLKRAQHF

d_gene: TRBD1
abundance: NA
v_gene: TRBV6-5
j_gene: TRBJ2-1
CDR3nt: TGTGCCAGCAGCCGGACAGGGTTTAGCAATGAGCAGTTCTTC
CDR3aa: CASSRTGFSNEQFF

d_gene: NA
abundance: NA
v_gene: TRBV27
j_gene: TRBJ2-7
CDR3nt: TGTGCCAGCAGTTTCTCAGCGGGACATAAGGGCTACGAGCAGTACTTC
CDR3aa: CASSFSAGHKGYEQYF

d_gene: NA
abundance: once
v_gene: TRBV11-2
j_gene: TRBJ2-7
CDR3nt: TGTGCCAGCAGACTTACTCACTCCTACGAGCAGTACTTC
CDR3aa: CASRLTHSYEQYF

d_gene: NA
abundance: NA
v_gene: TRBV5-1
j_gene: TRBJ2-2
CDR3nt: TGCGCCAGCAGCTTGCGCAGTGGGCCAACCGGGGAGCTGTTTTTT
CDR3aa: CASSLRSGPTGELFF

d_gene: TRBD2
abundance: NA
v_gene: TRBV7-8
j_gene: TRBJ2-1
CDR3nt: TGTGCCAGTTCGACTAGCGGGTACAATGAGCAGTTCTTC
CDR3aa: CASSTSGYNEQFF

d_gene: NA
abundance: few
v_gene: TRBV2
j_gene: TRBJ2-1
CDR3nt: TGTGCCAGCAGTGAAGATGAGGGAACGAAGCAGTTCTTC
CDR3aa: CASSEDEGTKQFF

d_gene: TRBD1
abundance: NA
v_gene: TRBV28
j_gene: TRBJ1-5
CDR3nt: TGTGCCCTAAACTCCGGGACAGGGGACAATCAGCCCCAGCATTTT
CDR3aa: CALNSGTGDNQPQHF

d_gene: NA
abundance: NA
v_gene: TRBV7-9
j_gene: TRBJ2-4
CDR3nt: TGTGCCAGCAGCTTAGAGGGGGGGTACGGCAAAAACATTCAGTACTTC
CDR3aa: CASSLEGGYGKNIQYF

d_gene: TRBD2
abundance: NA
v_gene: TRBV3-1/TRBV3-2
j_gene: TRBJ2-7
CDR3nt: TGTGCCAGCAGCCGGGCTGGGACTAGAGGCGAGCAGTACTTC
CDR3aa: CASSRAGTRGEQYF

d_gene: TRBD1
abundance: NA
v_gene: TRBV4-2
j_gene: TRBJ2-7
CDR3nt: TGTGCCAGCAGCCAATTTACCGGGACAGCCTACGAGCAGTACTTC
CDR3aa: CASSQFTGTAYEQYF

d_gene: NA
abundance: NA
v_gene: TRBV11-2
j_gene: TRBJ1-4
CDR3nt: TGTGCCAGCAGCTTAGGGGGGGACTTACTGTTTTTT
CDR3aa: CASSLGGDLLFF

d_gene: NA
abundance: NA
v_gene: TRBV25-1
j_gene: TRBJ2-7
CDR3nt: TGTGCCAGCTCCACCGGCCCCTCCTACGAGCAGTACTTC
CDR3aa: CASSTGPSYEQYF

d_gene: TRBD1
abundance: NA
v_gene: TRBV4-1
j_gene: TRBJ1-4
CDR3nt: TGCGCCAGCAGCCAAGCGGACAGGAGGAGTGAAAAACTGTTTTTT
CDR3aa: CASSQADRRSEKLFF

d_gene: TRBD2
abundance: NA
v_gene: TRBV30
j_gene: TRBJ2-1
CDR3nt: TGTGCCTGGAGTGTAGGGTTAGCGGGGGGGCCGAGTGAGCAGTTCTTC
CDR3aa: CAWSVGLAGGPSEQFF